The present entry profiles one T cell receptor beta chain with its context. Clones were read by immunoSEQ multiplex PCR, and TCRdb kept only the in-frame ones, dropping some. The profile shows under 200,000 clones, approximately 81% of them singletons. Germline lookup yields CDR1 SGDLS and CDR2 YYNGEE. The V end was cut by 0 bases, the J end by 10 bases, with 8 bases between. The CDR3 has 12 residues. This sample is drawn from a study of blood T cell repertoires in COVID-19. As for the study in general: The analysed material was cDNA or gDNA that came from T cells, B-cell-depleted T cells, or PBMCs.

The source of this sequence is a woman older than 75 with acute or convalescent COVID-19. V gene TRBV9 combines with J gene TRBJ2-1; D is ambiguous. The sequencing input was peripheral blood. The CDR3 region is CASSVAGPEQFF. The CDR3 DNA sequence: TGTGCCAGCAGCGTAGCCGGTCCAGAGCAGTTCTTC.